This T cell receptor beta chain was captured in a study of cytomegalovirus exposure and HLA in healthy donors. Study-level points and caveats: A later analysis found that most CMV-associated TCR beta chains appeared HLA-restricted. Serostatus for CMV was the only available immune exposure information. Presence/absence analysis assumed near-uniform sequencing depth across donors.

The CDR3 spans 14 residues. CDR1 and CDR2 from the germline V gene are MNHEY and SVGAGI. Trimming shortened V by 2 bases and J by 8 bases, and 13 bases separated the two germline ends. A word on this clone: What it binds is not known.

The PCR contained 60 Vbeta and 13 Jbeta primers. The repertoire was sequenced with immunoSEQ multiplex PCR; TCRdb's copy has only in-frame clones and lacks some. This listing includes about 35,000 clones. The sequenced sample consisted of PBMCs. The clonotype comes from a middle-aged man in good health and CMV-seronegative. The chain combines TRBV6-5 with TRBJ2-1; tentatively, D is TRBD1 (8 bases). The DNA of the CDR3 is TGTGCCAGCAGTTACAAACAGGGGGGGGATGAGCAGTTCTTC. This gives the protein CASSYKQGGDEQFF.